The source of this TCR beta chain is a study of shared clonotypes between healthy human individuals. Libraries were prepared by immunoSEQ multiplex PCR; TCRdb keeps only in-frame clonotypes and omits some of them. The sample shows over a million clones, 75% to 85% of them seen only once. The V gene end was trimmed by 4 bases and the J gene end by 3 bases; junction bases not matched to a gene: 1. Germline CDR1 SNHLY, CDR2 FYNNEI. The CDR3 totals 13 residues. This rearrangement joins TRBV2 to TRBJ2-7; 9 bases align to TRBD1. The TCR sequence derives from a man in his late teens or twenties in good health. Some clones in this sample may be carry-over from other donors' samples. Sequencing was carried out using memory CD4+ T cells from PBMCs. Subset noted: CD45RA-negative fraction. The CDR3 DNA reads TGTGCCAGCAGTGGACAGGGGGGCTACGAGCAGTACTTC. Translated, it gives CASSGQGGYEQYF.